The table lists the clone carrying this T cell receptor (beta chain) with many counts. Using unique molecular identifiers, the investigators prepared the TCRbeta library. TCRdb independently ran MiXCR on the PCR reads; one entry per CDR3 protein. The table has 200,000 to 300,000 distinct CDR3 sequences, about 11% seen once. This specimen comes from a study of T-cell reconstitution after alpha-beta-depleted transplantation in children. V dropped 0 bases and J dropped 7 bases, with 17 bases sitting between them. The CDR3 spans 16 residues. Germline assignment: CDR1 SGHRS and CDR2 YFSETQ. The specimen comprised PBMCs from the stem cell graft donor, sampled from the stem cell graft. The clonotype comes from a human donor who donated a stem cell graft to a child with acute lymphoblastic leukemia. This chain uses TRBV5-1 with TRBJ2-1, with D perhaps matching TRBD1 (6 bases). The CDR3 DNA reads TGCGCCAGCAGCTTGGCCCCCCCTGACAGGTTTAATGAGCAGTTCTTC. It translates to CASSLAPPDRFNEQFF.